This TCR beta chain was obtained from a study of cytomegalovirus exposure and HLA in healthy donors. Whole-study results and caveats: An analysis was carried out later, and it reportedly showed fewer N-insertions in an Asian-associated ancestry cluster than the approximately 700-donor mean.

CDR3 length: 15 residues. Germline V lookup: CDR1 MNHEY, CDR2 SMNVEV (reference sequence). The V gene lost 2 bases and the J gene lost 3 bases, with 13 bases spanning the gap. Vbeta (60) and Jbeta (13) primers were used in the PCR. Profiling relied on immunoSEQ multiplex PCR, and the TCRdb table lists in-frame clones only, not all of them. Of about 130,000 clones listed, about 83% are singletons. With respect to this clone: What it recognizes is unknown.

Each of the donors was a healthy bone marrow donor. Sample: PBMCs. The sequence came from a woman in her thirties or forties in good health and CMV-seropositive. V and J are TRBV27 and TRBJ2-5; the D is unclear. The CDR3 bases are TGTGCCAGCAGTTTAACGGTTGACTTGGAAGAGACCCAGTACTTC. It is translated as CASSLTVDLEETQYF.